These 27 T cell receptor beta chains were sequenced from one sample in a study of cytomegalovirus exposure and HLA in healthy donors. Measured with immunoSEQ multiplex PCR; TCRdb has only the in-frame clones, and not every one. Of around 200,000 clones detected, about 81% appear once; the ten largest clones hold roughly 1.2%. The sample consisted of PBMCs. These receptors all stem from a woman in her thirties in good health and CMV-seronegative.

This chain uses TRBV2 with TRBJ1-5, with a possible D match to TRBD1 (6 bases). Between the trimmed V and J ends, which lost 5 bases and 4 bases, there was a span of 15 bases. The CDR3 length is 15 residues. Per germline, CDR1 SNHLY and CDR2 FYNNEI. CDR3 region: CASSFPGGDNQPQHF. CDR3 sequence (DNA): TGTGCCAGCAGTTTTCCTGGGGGCGATAATCAGCCCCAGCATTTT.

The chain's CDR3 is CATWTGEFQPQHF. For the CDR3, the DNA is TGTGCCACCTGGACAGGAGAATTTCAGCCCCAGCATTTT. V is TRBV10-3 and J is TRBJ1-5; TRBD1 matches 7 bases. V shed 10 bases, J shed 6 bases, and the junction held 9 bases outside the gene matches. The CDR3 loop spans 13 amino acids. The germline CDR1 and CDR2 sequences are ENHRY and SYGVKD.

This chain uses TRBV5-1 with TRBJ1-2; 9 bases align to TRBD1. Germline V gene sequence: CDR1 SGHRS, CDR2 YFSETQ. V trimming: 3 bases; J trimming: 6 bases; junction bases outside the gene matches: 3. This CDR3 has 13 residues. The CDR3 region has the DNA TGCGCCAGCAGCTCGACAGGGGGAGATGGCTACACCTTC. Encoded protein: CASSSTGGDGYTF.

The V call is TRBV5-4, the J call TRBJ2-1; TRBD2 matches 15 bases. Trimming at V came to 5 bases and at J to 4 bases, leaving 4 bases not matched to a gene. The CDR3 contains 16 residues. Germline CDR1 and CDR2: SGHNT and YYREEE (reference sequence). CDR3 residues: CASSGTSGGSYNEQFF. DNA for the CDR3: TGTGCCAGCAGTGGGACTAGCGGGGGGTCTTACAATGAGCAGTTCTTC.

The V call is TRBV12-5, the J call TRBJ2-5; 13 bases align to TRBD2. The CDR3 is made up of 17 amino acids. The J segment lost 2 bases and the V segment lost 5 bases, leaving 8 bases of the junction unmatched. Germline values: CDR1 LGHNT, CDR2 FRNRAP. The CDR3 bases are TGTGCTAGTGGTATCAAAGGGACTAGCGGGACTCAAGAGACCCAGTACTTC. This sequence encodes CASGIKGTSGTQETQYF.

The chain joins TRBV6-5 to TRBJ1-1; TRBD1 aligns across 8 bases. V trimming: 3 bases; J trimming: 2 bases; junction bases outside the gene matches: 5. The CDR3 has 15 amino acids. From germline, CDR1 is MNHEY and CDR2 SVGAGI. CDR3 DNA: TGTGCCAGCAGTTATGGACAGGGCCGAAACACTGAAGCTTTCTTT. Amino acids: CASSYGQGRNTEAFF.

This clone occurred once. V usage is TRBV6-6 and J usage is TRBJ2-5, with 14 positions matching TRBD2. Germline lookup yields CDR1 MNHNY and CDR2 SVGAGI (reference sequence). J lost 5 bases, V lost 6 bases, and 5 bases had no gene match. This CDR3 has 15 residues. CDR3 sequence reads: CASRPGTSGSETQYF. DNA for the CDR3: TGTGCCAGCAGACCCGGGACTAGCGGGAGTGAGACCCAGTACTTC.

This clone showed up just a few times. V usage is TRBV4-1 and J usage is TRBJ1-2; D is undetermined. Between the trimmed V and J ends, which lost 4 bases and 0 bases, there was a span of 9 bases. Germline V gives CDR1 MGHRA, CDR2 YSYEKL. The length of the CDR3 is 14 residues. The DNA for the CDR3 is TGCGCCAGCAGCCCTGGACTCGCTAACTATGGCTACACCTTC. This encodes CASSPGLANYGYTF.

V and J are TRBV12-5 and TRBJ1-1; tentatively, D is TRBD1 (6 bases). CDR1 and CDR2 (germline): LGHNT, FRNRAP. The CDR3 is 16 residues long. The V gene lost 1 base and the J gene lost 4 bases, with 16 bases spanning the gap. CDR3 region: CASGLAPMGGATEAFF. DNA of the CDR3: TGTGCTAGTGGTTTGGCACCGATGGGGGGGGCCACTGAAGCTTTCTTT. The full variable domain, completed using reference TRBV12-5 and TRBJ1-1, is DARVTQTPRHKVTEMGQEVTMRCQPILGHNTVFWYRQTMMQGLELLAYFRNRAPLDDSGMPKDRFSAEMPDATLATLKIQPSEPRDSAVYFCASGLAPMGGATEAFFGQGTRLTVV.

The CDR3 is CASSLGQGVNTIYF. The DNA of the CDR3 is TGCGCCAGCAGCTTGGGCCAGGGCGTAAACACCATATATTTT. The genes are TRBV5-1 and TRBJ1-3, with D possibly being TRBD1 (5 bases). V dropped 0 bases and J dropped 6 bases, with 10 bases sitting between them. The CDR3 consists of 14 residues. The V gene's germline CDR1 is SGHRS and CDR2 YFSETQ.

CDR3 amino acids: CASSLELAVDTQYF. The CDR3 DNA sequence: TGTGCCAGCAGCTTAGAGCTAGCGGTGGATACGCAGTATTTT. The genes are TRBV7-9 and TRBJ2-3; TRBD2 aligns across 7 bases. V lost 1 base, J lost 6 bases, and 4 bases stayed unmatched. Per germline, CDR1 SEHNR and CDR2 FQNEAQ (reference sequence). The length of the CDR3 is 14 residues.

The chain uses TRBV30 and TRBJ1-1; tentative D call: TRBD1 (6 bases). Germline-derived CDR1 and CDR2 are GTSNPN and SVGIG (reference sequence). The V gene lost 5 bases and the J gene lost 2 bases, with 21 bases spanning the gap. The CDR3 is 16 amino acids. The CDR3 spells CAWGGQSRRYNTEAFF. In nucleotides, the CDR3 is TGTGCCTGGGGAGGACAGTCGAGGCGGTACAACACTGAAGCTTTCTTT.

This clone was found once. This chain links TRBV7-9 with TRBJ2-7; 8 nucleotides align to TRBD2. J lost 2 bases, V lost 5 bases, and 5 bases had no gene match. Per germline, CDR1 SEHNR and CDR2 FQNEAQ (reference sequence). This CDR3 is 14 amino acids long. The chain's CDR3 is CASSAPGLAYEQYF. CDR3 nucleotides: TGTGCCAGCAGCGCTCCGGGACTAGCCTACGAGCAGTACTTC.

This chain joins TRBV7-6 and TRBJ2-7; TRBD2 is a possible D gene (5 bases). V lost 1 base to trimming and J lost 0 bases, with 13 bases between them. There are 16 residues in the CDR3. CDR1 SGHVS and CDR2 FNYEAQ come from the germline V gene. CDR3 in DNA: TGTGCCAGCAGCTTAGGGTCGCGGGTAGGCTCCTACGAGCAGTACTTC. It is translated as CASSLGSRVGSYEQYF.

The CDR3, as DNA: TGTGCCAGCAGTGGGGGACAGGGGCCCCGCTACGAGCAGTACTTC. Translating gives CASSGGQGPRYEQYF. The rearrangement links TRBV2 to TRBJ2-7, with 10 bases aligning to TRBD1. V lost 4 bases, J lost 3 bases, and 6 bases stayed unmatched. CDR1 and CDR2 (germline): SNHLY, FYNNEI. This CDR3 has 15 residues.

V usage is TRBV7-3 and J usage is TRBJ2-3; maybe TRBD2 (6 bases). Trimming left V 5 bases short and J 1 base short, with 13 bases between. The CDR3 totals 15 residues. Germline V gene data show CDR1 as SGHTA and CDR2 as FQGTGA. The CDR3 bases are TGTGCCAGCAGCCCCCGGGGGTCACGCACAGATACGCAGTATTTT. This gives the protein CASSPRGSRTDTQYF.

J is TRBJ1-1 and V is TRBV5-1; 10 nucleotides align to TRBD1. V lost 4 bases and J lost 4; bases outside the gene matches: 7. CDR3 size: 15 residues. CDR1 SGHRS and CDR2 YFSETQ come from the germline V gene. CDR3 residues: CASSLGQGLGTEAFF. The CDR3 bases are TGCGCCAGCAGCCTGGGACAGGGGCTGGGCACTGAAGCTTTCTTT.

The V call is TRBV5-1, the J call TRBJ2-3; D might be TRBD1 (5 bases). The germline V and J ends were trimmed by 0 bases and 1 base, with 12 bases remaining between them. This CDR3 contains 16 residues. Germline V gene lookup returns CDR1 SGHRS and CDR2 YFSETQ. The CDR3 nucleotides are TGCGCCAGCAGCTTGGCGACAGCTTGGGGCACAGATACGCAGTATTTT. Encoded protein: CASSLATAWGTDTQYF.

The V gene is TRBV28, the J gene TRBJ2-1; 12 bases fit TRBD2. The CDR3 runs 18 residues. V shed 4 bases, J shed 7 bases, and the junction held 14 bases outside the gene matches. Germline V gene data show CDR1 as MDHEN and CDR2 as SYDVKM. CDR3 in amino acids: CASSSLAGGGRRRNEQFF. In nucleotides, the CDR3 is TGTGCCAGCAGTTCACTAGCGGGGGGCGGTCGTAGGAGGAATGAGCAGTTCTTC. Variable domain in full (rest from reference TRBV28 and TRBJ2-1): DVKVTQSSRYLVKRTGEKVFLECVQDMDHENMFWYRQDPGLGLRLIYFSYDVKMKEKGDIPEGYSVSREKKERFSLILESASTNQTSMYLCASSSLAGGGRRRNEQFFGPGTRLTVL.

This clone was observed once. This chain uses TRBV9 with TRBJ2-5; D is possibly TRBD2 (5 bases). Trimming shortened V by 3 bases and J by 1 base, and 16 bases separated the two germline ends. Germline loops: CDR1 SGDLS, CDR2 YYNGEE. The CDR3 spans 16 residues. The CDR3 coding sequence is TGTGCCAGCAGCGCAGAAACCGGACTGACCCAAGAGACCCAGTACTTC. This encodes CASSAETGLTQETQYF.

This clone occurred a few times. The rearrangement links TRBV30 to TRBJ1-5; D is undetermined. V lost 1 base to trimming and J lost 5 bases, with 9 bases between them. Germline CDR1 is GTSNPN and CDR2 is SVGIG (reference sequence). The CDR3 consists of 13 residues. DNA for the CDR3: TGTGCCTGGAGTGGCGCCGCTCATCAGCCCCAGCATTTT. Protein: CAWSGAAHQPQHF. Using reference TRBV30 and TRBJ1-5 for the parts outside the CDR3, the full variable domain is SQTIHQWPATLVQPVGSPLSLECTVEGTSNPNLYWYRQAAGRGLQLLFYSVGIGQISSEVPQNLSASRPQDRQFILSSKKLLLSDSGFYLCAWSGAAHQPQHFGDGTRLSIL.

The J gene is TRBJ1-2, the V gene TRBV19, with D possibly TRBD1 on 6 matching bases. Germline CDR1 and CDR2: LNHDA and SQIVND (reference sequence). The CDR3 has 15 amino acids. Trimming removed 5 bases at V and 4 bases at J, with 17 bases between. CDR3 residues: CASSSYTGPGYGYTF. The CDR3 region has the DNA TGTGCCAGTAGTTCCTACACAGGGCCTGGCTATGGCTACACCTTC.

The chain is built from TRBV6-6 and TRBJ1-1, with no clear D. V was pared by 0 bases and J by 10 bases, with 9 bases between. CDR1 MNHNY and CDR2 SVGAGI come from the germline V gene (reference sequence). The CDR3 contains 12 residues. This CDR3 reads CASSYSKYGAFF. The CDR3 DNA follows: TGTGCCAGCAGTTACTCGAAGTACGGAGCTTTCTTT.

CDR3 protein: CSVDEQKFGYTF. DNA of the CDR3: TGCAGCGTTGACGAACAGAAATTCGGCTACACCTTC. The rearrangement uses TRBV29-1 and TRBJ1-2; D gene unclear. V was cut by 3 bases and J by 8 bases, with 13 bases left in between. CDR3 length: 12 amino acids. CDR1 SQVTM and CDR2 ANQGSEA come from the germline V gene.

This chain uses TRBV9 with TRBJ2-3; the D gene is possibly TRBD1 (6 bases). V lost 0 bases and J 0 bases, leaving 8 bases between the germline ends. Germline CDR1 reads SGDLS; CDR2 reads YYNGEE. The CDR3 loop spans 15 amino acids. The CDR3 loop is CASSVVQGSTDTQYF. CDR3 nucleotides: TGTGCCAGCAGCGTAGTACAGGGAAGCACAGATACGCAGTATTTT.

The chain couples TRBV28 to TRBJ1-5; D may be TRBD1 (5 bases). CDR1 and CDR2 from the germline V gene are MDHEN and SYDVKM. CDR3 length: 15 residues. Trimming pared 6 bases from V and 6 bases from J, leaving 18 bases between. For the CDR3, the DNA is TGTGCCAGCAGGCCGGATAGGGGCACCACTCAGCCCCAGCATTTT. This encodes CASRPDRGTTQPQHF.

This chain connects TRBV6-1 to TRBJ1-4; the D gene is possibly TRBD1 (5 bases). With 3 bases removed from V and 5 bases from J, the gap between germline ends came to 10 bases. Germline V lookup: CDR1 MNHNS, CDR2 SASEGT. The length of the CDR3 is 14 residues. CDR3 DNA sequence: TGTGCCAGCAGTGACTGGCAGGGAAATGAAAAACTGTTTTTT. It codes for CASSDWQGNEKLFF.